Reported below is one T cell receptor (beta chain). There is no known antigen for this receptor. Per-nucleotide qualities are absent, and no much larger clonotype sits a single base away. The High Capacity cDNA Reverse Transcription Kit was used to reverse transcribe all of the isolated RNA, meaning that expressed TCRB transcripts were what got sequenced. Naive, central memory and regulatory T cell samples underwent deep immunoSEQ sequencing, averaging about 3.57 million total reads per sample. Sorted cells were lysed in RLT buffer, and RNA was extracted using DNase-treated RNeasy Micro or Mini kits according to cell number. Each cell subset was processed on its own to prevent cross-contamination, while patient and healthy donor samples were processed together. Using the immunoSEQ multiplex PCR, TCRB sequences were amplified from cDNA into 87-bp fragments spanning the CDR3 region. Amplicons were sequenced on the Illumina HiSeq platform. The source study handled its data this way. PCR bias was computationally corrected using synthetic template baselines, reads within Hamming distance 2 were collapsed, and singletons that could not be merged were discarded. Reads were aligned against IMGT to assign V, D and J genes, CDR3 length and insertions or deletions at six rearrangement sites. Within each subset, clonotype counts were normalized to the number of sorted cells before true diversity and Gini coefficients were calculated with the tcR R package. The overlap coefficient, calculated on TCRB nucleotide sequences, was used to measure repertoire sharing. Out-of-frame TCRB sequences from naive cells were analyzed as a proxy for the pre-selection repertoire. Sourced from immuneACCESS, this table was stored by TCRdb with only in-frame sequences that have V and J called. A share of the clones is absent; for the studies checked, an unresolved V gene accounts for under half, and the remainder has no known explanation. V, J and clone size were drawn from that table, and D and trimming were deduced from the DNA. The table for this sample lists 300,000 to 450,000 clones; around 12% of them were counted only once. The ten largest account for approximately 0.015% of the sample.

This entry comes from a study of beta chain features in type 1 diabetes (dated by TCRdb to 2016 to 2019). About the investigation overall: No differences in mean age, gender distribution, total cell number or subset yield were found between patients and healthy donors. In the study, recently diagnosed type 1 diabetes patients and matched healthy donors were compared on the TCRB repertoires of their sorted circulating CD4+ T cell subsets. Regulatory and stem cell-like memory subsets were obtained from only 8 patients and roughly 8 healthy donors, while naive and central memory subsets were obtained from all 30 or so donors. A total of around 110,000,000 sorted cells were examined across all samples, and a strong correlation was observed between cell number per subset and RNA yield. Findings and caveats that apply to the study as a whole: At VDJ recombination sites, type 1 diabetes patients had fewer insertions and more deleted nucleotides, which implies abnormalities in thymic rearrangement. Because the HLA sub-analyses included only small numbers of individuals, any influence of HLA type on TCRB rearrangement was left unresolved. In all four CD4+ subsets, TCRB CDR3 length was moderately but significantly shorter in type 1 diabetes patients. The naive, central memory and regulatory TCRB repertoires appeared to resemble one another more closely among patients than among healthy donors. Because cDNA was sequenced instead of genomic DNA, activated cells with high expression could be over-represented, although the groups did not differ in activation or CD3 levels. Shorter templates might be favored by PCR, yet because patient and control samples were amplified and corrected together, any such skew would affect both groups equally.

Each donor gave one peripheral blood draw, about 100 mL on average, collected into heparinised tubes. Using a panel that included CD45RO, CCR7, CD25, CD127, CD95 and CD27, naive, central memory, regulatory and stem cell-like memory CD4+ T cells were sorted on a BD FACSAria II. Purity was above 98% for every sorted population. Right away, PBMCs were isolated by Lymphoprep density gradient centrifugation and were stained directly, with no culture step. So that batch effects would be minimized, each experiment stained and sorted samples in pairs, pairing one healthy donor with one patient. The germline V gene provides CDR1 ENHRY and CDR2 SYGVKD. The CDR3 numbers 14 residues from cysteine through phenylalanine. Only CDR3 DNA remains: 42 bases, in frame from the first base. V gives up 8 bases and J gives up 0 bases, and the segment between their germline ends measures 10 bases.

Sequencing was performed on naive CD4+ T cells from blood. The cell subset or site tag for this specimen amounts to: true naive CD4+ T cells. The origin of this receptor is a man in his late teens or twenties in good health. The chain joins TRBV10-3 to TRBJ2-2; the D gene is perhaps TRBD1, on 5 matching bases. The DNA reads as follows: TGTGCCATCCCCCAGGGTGCGAACACCGGGGAGCTGTTTTTT. This yields the protein CAIPQGANTGELFF.